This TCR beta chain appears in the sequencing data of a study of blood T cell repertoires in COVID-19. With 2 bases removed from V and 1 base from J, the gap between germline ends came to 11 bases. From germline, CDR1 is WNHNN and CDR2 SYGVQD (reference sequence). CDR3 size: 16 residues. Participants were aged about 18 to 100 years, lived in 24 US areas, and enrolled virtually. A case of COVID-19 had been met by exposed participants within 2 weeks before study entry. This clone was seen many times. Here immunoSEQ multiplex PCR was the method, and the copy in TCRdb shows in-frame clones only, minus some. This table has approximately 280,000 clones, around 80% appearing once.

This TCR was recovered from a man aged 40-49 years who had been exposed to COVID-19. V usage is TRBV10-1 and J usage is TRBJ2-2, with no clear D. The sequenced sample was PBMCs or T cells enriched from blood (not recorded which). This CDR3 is CASSELIPGNTGELFF. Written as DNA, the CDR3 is TGCGCCAGCAGTGAGCTGATCCCGGGGAACACCGGGGAGCTGTTTTTT.